The entry below gives a single TCR beta chain sequence along with its context. The antigen it binds to is not known. No quality values exist for individual bases; no much larger clone is one base distant. The sample is drawn from a study of blood T cell repertoires in COVID-19 (dated by TCRdb to about 2020). In terms of the full investigation: Samples from collaborators originated in the United States, Italy and Spain and spanned both the acute and convalescent phases of COVID-19. The prospective study material was composed of cDNA or gDNA derived from T cells, B-cell-depleted T cells, or PBMCs. Deeply sampled blood TCRbeta repertoires from subjects exposed to, actively infected with, or recovered from COVID-19 were included in the dataset. A freely available public database, intended as a resource for researchers studying the immune response to SARS-CoV-2, is where the repertoires were released. Samples were obtained from the ongoing ImmuneRACE study (first 160 participants) and from 1,254 subjects provided by 6 global collaborators. A de-identified subject ID, COVID-19 status, age in years and sex were almost always included in the sample metadata. Where HLA class I and class II types were available, the types were taken from metadata supplied by the sample provider, not from assay-based typing.

TCRbeta CDR3 regions were amplified from genomic DNA using the immunoSEQ Assay, a bias-controlled multiplex PCR. As for how the authors treated the data: The number of nucleated cells in each sample was estimated from the amplification of reference gene primers within the assay. To quantify the absolute abundance of each unique TCRbeta CDR3 rearrangement, sequence reads were collapsed and filtered. Productive Simpson clonality was computed per sample as the square root of Simpson's diversity index over productive rearrangements. Sourced from immuneACCESS, this table was stored by TCRdb with only in-frame sequences that have V and J called. A share of the clones is absent; for the studies checked, an unresolved V gene accounts for under half, and the remainder has no known explanation. That table gives V, J and clone size, and the DNA gave D and trimming. This sample is represented by approximately 37,000 clones; more than 85% of them were singletons. 4.5% to 7% of the sample goes to the ten largest clones.

Each collaborating institution followed its own protocols to collect whole blood in K2EDTA tubes. For TCRbeta analysis, collaborators shipped samples in one of three forms: frozen whole blood, isolated PBMCs, or DNA extracted from either of those sample types. The CDR3 covers 13 residues, taking in both the cysteine and the phenylalanine. Just the 39-base CDR3 DNA is kept, in frame starting at base 1. Trimming takes 0 bases from V and 11 bases from J, and the germline ends sit 10 bases apart. From the germline V gene, CDR1 is LGHNA and CDR2 is YSLEER. Overall results and qualifications from the work: How much clinical and demographic metadata was included differed by source and by participant, and the metadata was provided uncurated.

The receptor was isolated from a woman of 80 years or more with acute or convalescent COVID-19. Sequencing used peripheral blood. The chain uses TRBV4-3 and TRBJ1-4; TRBD1 is possibly the D segment (5 matching bases). CDR3 reads: CASSQDQGGKLFF. The nucleotides read TGCGCCAGCAGCCAAGATCAGGGAGGGAAACTGTTTTTT.